The rows below give T cell receptor beta chains drawn from one sample of a study of blood T cell repertoires in COVID-19. Profiling relied on immunoSEQ multiplex PCR, and the TCRdb table lists in-frame clones only, not all of them. This repertoire shows 200,000 to 300,000 clones, approximately 88% found once; its top ten account for 1% to 1.5%. What was sequenced was PBMCs or T cells enriched from blood (not recorded which). These receptors originate from a woman between 40 and 55 years old with acute COVID-19. CDR3s include the opening cysteine and the closing phenylalanine or tryptophan. Each record gives: J gene, clone size, V gene, D gene, CDR3 protein, CDR3 DNA. D genes are given only for firm matches. Only some rows state a clone size, as once, few, many or a class for expanded clones.

TRBJ1-3 NA TRBV2 TRBD1 CASSLRRGQINSGNTIYF TGTGCCAGCAGCCTCCGCAGGGGGCAGATCAACTCTGGAAACACCATATATTTT
TRBJ1-5 NA TRBV11-2 NA CASSLGGGSNQPQHF TGTGCCAGCAGCTTAGGTGGGGGCTCCAATCAGCCCCAGCATTTT
TRBJ2-3 NA TRBV27 NA CASSLLNVGTDTQYF TGTGCCAGCAGTTTACTAAACGTCGGCACAGATACGCAGTATTTT
TRBJ1-5 NA TRBV21-1 NA CASFPGFSPQHF TGTGCCAGCTTCCCAGGATTCTCGCCCCAGCATTTT
TRBJ1-1 once TRBV18 NA CASSPTGSGNTEAFF TGTGCCAGCTCACCTACGGGTAGTGGGAACACTGAAGCTTTCTTT
TRBJ1-2 once TRBV27 NA CASRYQGNYYGYTF TGTGCCAGCAGGTACCAGGGGAACTACTATGGCTACACCTTC
TRBJ1-2 NA TRBV21-1 NA CASSKGNRQGARTGYTF TGTGCCAGCAGCAAGGGTAATAGACAGGGGGCGAGGACTGGCTACACCTTC
TRBJ1-2 once TRBV5-4 NA CASSLVVDSYGYTF TGTGCCAGCAGCTTGGTAGTGGACAGCTATGGCTACACCTTC
TRBJ1-5 NA TRBV19 NA CASSGTVNQPQHF TGTGCCAGTAGTGGTACGGTGAATCAGCCCCAGCATTTT
TRBJ1-5 once TRBV4-1 NA CASSKGAGRDQPQHF TGCGCCAGCAGCAAAGGCGCGGGGCGAGATCAGCCCCAGCATTTT
TRBJ2-1 NA TRBV5-1 NA CASSGTGTQSSYNEQFF TGCGCCAGCAGCGGAACCGGGACTCAGAGCTCCTACAATGAGCAGTTCTTC
TRBJ1-1 NA TRBV28 TRBD1 CASSPYGQGIGTEAFF TGTGCCAGCAGTCCGTACGGACAGGGAATAGGGACTGAAGCTTTCTTT
TRBJ2-1 NA TRBV7-3 NA CASSLLGEYNEQFF TGTGCCAGCAGCTTACTAGGCGAGTACAATGAGCAGTTCTTC
TRBJ1-3 NA TRBV5-5 TRBD1 CASSLDRGSGNTIYF TGTGCCAGCAGCTTGGACAGGGGCTCAGGAAACACCATATATTTT
TRBJ2-1 NA TRBV28 NA CASSFGSYNEQFF TGTGCCAGCAGTTTCGGGTCCTACAATGAGCAGTTCTTC
TRBJ1-2 NA TRBV30 TRBD1 CAWSSSGGHYGYTF TGTGCCTGGAGTAGCTCAGGGGGACACTATGGCTACACCTTC
TRBJ1-1 NA TRBV2 TRBD1 CASKTGLATEAFF TGTGCCAGCAAGACAGGGTTAGCGACTGAAGCTTTCTTT